The source of this T cell receptor beta chain is a study of molecular identifiers for immune sequencing clone quantification. As for the study in general: Replicate RNA from roughly 21,000 or 96,000 naive CD8 T cells formed five aliquots; four were sequenced. Study findings and constraints: Clones with over 20 RNA copies captured over 98% of effector molecules but under 1% of naive ones. Because of identical TCR molecules sharing a barcode, sizes of highly expanded clones could be underestimated.

Sorted naive CD8 T cells were those defined as CD8+CD4-CCR7+CD45RA+. TCRdb independently ran MiXCR on the PCR reads; one entry per CDR3 protein. The sample records 35,000 to 45,000 distinct CDR3 sequences, approximately 17% being singletons. This clonotype was observed many times. As yet, its antigen is unknown. The specimen was naive CD8+ T cells from blood, with Jurkat cell RNA spiked in. As for subset: FACS-sorted CD8+CD4-CCR7+CD45RA+ naive T cells. The receptor was isolated from a human donor in good health. Some libraries in this study had Jurkat cell RNA spiked in.

This CDR3 is CASSLVGRAPDTQYF. CDR3 bases: TGTGCCAGCAGCTTAGTCGGGAGGGCCCCAGATACGCAGTATTTT. The V gene is TRBV7-6, the J gene TRBJ2-3, with 8 nucleotides matching TRBD2. V trimming: 1 base; J trimming: 4 bases; junction bases outside the gene matches: 4. Germline V gene sequence: CDR1 SGHVS, CDR2 FNYEAQ. The CDR3 totals 15 residues. The variable domain in full, completed from reference TRBV7-6 and TRBJ2-3, reads GAGVSQSPRYKVTKRGQDVALRCDPISGHVSLYWYRQALGQGPEFLTYFNYEAQQDKSGLPNDRFSAERPEGSISTLTIQRTEQRDSAMYRCASSLVGRAPDTQYFGPGTRLTVL.